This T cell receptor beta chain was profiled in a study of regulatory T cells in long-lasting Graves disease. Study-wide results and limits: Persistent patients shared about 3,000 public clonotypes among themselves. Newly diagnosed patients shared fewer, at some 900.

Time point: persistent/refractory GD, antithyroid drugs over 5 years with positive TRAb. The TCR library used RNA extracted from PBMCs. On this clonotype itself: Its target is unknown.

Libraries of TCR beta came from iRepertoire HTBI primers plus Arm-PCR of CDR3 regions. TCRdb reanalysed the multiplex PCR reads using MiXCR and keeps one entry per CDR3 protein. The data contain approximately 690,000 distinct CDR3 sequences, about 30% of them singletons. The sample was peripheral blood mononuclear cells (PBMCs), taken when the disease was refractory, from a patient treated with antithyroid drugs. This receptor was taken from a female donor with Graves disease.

The CDR3 bases are TGTGCCAGCAGCCAAGAGGCGACAGGGCGGAACTGGGAGGCGACCCAGTACTTC. Protein sequence: CASSQEATGRNWEATQYF. The V gene is TRBV3-1, the J gene TRBJ2-5, with D perhaps matching TRBD1 (7 bases). With 0 bases removed from V and 7 bases from J, the gap between germline ends came to 24 bases. Germline V gives CDR1 LGHDT, CDR2 YNNKEL (reference sequence). The CDR3 covers 18 residues.